This T cell receptor beta chain was identified in a study of post-analysis software for immune sequencing data (dated by TCRdb to 2013 to 2016). The study in broad terms: Recorded disease courses included relapsing-remitting, secondary progressive and progressive-relapsing multiple sclerosis, with some patients lacking subtype annotation. The patient repertoires were compared against about 10 previously published healthy control repertoires obtained from donors aged roughly 6 to 28 years. A subset of samples was prepared in parallel using single-end sample barcoding, then pooled and co-amplified after Illumina adapter ligation. What the work shows at the level of the full study, not this receptor alone: Significantly higher frequencies in patients than in controls were found for about five TRBV segments, including TRBV5-6, TRBV5-1 and TRBV20-1. Strong co-clustering of samples prepared in the same batch was shown by direct clustering with F measure, prompting a batch-effect correction. Normalized Chao1 diversity was significantly lower in multiple sclerosis patients than controls, suggesting substantial peripheral T-cell clonal expansion. The control group was slightly older than the multiple sclerosis patient group.

Deletion took 6 bases off V and 11 bases off J, with a span of 14 bases between the germline ends. Based on the germline V gene, the CDR1 and CDR2 sequences are MNHEY and SVGEGT. The CDR3 spans 12 residues, from the cysteine through the phenylalanine. Only the CDR3 portion is preserved as DNA: 36 bases, with reading frame beginning at the first base. To demonstrate the VDJtools post-analysis software, the study profiled TCR beta repertoires from the peripheral blood of about 13 young patients with multiple sclerosis. The patients with multiple sclerosis were children and adolescents between roughly 6 and 17 years of age. Receptors were amplified or captured by PCR. Sequencing instrument: Illumina HiSeq 2500. Unique molecular identifiers were incorporated into TCR beta cDNA libraries to reduce PCR and sequencing biases. Roughly 0.5 million cDNA molecules were obtained per 1 to 10 million input T cells, so each molecule approximated one T cell. The same protocol used for the earlier healthy control dataset was applied to prepare and sequence the patient libraries. Within a given batch, samples were prepared together, multiplexed and sequenced on the same HiSeq lane. The study's own analysis went as follows. MIGEC handled the raw barcoded reads, throwing out single-read molecular identifier groups before consensus assembly and CDR3 extraction. Clonotype tables were post-analysed with VDJtools, and diversity was normalized by down-sampling all datasets to the smallest sample size. To correct batch-related cross-sample contamination, repertoire overlap clustering matched CDR3 amino acid sequences but not nucleotide sequences. The raw public data were reprocessed by TCRdb itself: fastp quality trimming at Q25, MiXCR clonotype calling, in-frame beta chains only. Duplicate CDR3 protein sequences are folded into a single record with the most common DNA and genes. These V and J calls derive from TCRdb rather than the authors' analysis. The sample table records a few hundred thousand distinct CDR3 sequences; around a third of these occur just once. Approximately 5.4% of the sample is in the top ten clones.

About this clonotype: Its cognate antigen has yet to be identified. One base away there is no much larger clone; base qualities are not given.

Here the chain combines TRBV6-2 or TRBV6-3 and TRBJ1-5, and TRBD1 may be the D gene, going by 5 matching bases. This receptor was identified in a girl aged 2-17 years with multiple sclerosis. The sequencing input was blood. The CDR3 in this case is CASRSTGGTQHF. The nucleotide sequence reads TGTGCCAGCAGGAGTACTGGGGGGACCCAGCATTTT.